These 18 T cell receptor beta chains were all obtained from the same sample, sequenced in a study of cytomegalovirus exposure and HLA in healthy donors. Both 60 Vbeta primers and 13 Jbeta primers went into the PCR. Some clones are missing from TCRdb's copy, which holds only in-frame ones; the method was immunoSEQ multiplex PCR. The sample consists of roughly 99,000 clones, more than 70% of them appearing once. The sample was PBMCs. These receptors all come from a man aged 25 to 45 in good health and CMV-seronegative.

The sample holds one count of this clone. This rearrangement joins TRBV27 to TRBJ2-7; 8 bases line up with TRBD2. The CDR3 consists of 15 residues. The germline CDR1 and CDR2 sequences are MNHEY and SMNVEV (reference sequence). Unmatched junction bases numbered 6, after V lost 5 bases and J lost 0 bases. The CDR3 reads CASSPRGGSSYEQYF. CDR3 DNA sequence: TGTGCCAGCAGTCCACGGGGGGGGAGCTCCTACGAGCAGTACTTC.

This CDR3 reads CASSSSGRSYNEQFF. Written as DNA, the CDR3 is TGTGCCAGCAGCTCTAGCGGTCGCTCCTACAATGAGCAGTTCTTC. J is TRBJ2-1 and V is TRBV7-9; 7 nucleotides match TRBD2. Losses at the gene ends were 4 bases for V and 0 bases for J; bases not matched to a gene: 3. The CDR3 spans 15 residues. Looked up from germline, CDR1 is SEHNR and CDR2 is FQNEAQ (reference sequence).

This sequence joins TRBV18 and TRBJ2-3, with D perhaps matching TRBD1 (6 bases). Germline-derived CDR1 and CDR2 are KGHSH and LQKENI. The CDR3 runs to 13 residues. The ends were cut back, 11 bases at V and 3 bases at J, with 15 bases in the middle. CDR3 DNA sequence: TGTGCCGTGCAGGGGACCCAGACAGATACGCAGTATTTT. This sequence encodes CAVQGTQTDTQYF.

This clone occurred a few times. The chain couples TRBV7-9 to TRBJ2-1; TRBD2 agrees at 9 bases. V dropped 0 bases and J dropped 6; count of bases not matched to a gene: 6. The CDR3 contains 16 residues. CDR1 is SEHNR, CDR2 FQNEAQ, per germline (reference sequence). CDR3 in DNA: TGTGCCAGCAGCTTAGCAGGGGCGGGAGGGACCAATGAGCAGTTCTTC. This encodes CASSLAGAGGTNEQFF.

The chain recombines TRBV2 with TRBJ1-1; D gene ambiguous. Per germline, CDR1 SNHLY and CDR2 FYNNEI. The V gene lost 3 bases and the J gene lost 5 bases, with 7 bases spanning the gap. The CDR3 has 12 residues. This chain's CDR3 is CASSERVTEAFF. The CDR3 DNA sequence: TGTGCCAGCAGTGAGAGGGTTACTGAAGCTTTCTTT.

The chain links TRBV29-1 to TRBJ2-7; a weak D match, TRBD2 (5 bases). There are 12 residues in the CDR3. Germline V gives CDR1 SQVTM, CDR2 ANQGSEA. Trimming took 4 bases from V and 4 from J, leaving 11 bases between them. The CDR3 nucleotides are TGCAGCGTTGCTTTAGGGAGTTACGAGCAGTACTTC. It is translated as CSVALGSYEQYF.

The chain recombines TRBV27 with TRBJ2-2; TRBD2 is a possible D gene (6 bases). Germline CDR1 MNHEY, CDR2 SMNVEV (reference sequence). CDR3 length equals 16 residues. V was cut by 4 bases and J by 5 bases, with 17 bases left in between. The CDR3 DNA follows: TGTGCCAGCAGTTCTATCGGCCAGGAGGGGACCGGGGAGCTGTTTTTT. This sequence encodes CASSSIGQEGTGELFF.

This clone has a single count. The chain has TRBV4-1 and TRBJ1-2; D perhaps matches TRBD1 (5 bases). Germline values: CDR1 MGHRA, CDR2 YSYEKL. Trimming shortened V by 1 base and J by 8 bases, and 14 bases separated the two germline ends. This CDR3 contains 14 residues. The CDR3 sequence is CASSQAQGSQGYTF. The CDR3 coding sequence is TGCGCCAGCAGCCAAGCGCAGGGCAGCCAAGGCTACACCTTC.

J is TRBJ2-1 and V is TRBV28; D uncertain. The CDR3 extends over 15 amino acids. Germline V gives CDR1 MDHEN, CDR2 SYDVKM. Trimming cost V 4 bases and J 6 bases, with 16 bases left between them. The CDR3 reads CASSSPVGDSNEQFF. The CDR3, as DNA: TGTGCCAGCAGTTCCCCAGTTGGAGATTCCAATGAGCAGTTCTTC.

The chain couples TRBV27 to TRBJ1-1, with TRBD1 matching 7 bases. The CDR3 spans 12 residues. Germline CDR1 is MNHEY and CDR2 is SMNVEV (reference sequence). V lost 7 bases to trimming and J lost 5 bases; unmatched junction nucleotides: 4. Written as DNA, the CDR3 is TGTGCCAGCAAGACAGGGAGGACTGAAGCTTTCTTT. Translation gives CASKTGRTEAFF.

In DNA form, the CDR3 reads TGTGCCAGTAGTATAAGGGGTTACGATGATGAGCAGTTCTTC. Its protein product is CASSIRGYDDEQFF. The chain employs TRBV19 and TRBJ2-1; D is possibly TRBD1 (5 bases). The CDR3 sequence is 14 residues long. Looked up from germline, CDR1 is LNHDA and CDR2 is SQIVND (reference sequence). V shed 2 bases and J shed 8 bases, with 13 bases lying between them. Supplemented by reference TRBV19 and TRBJ2-1, the full variable domain reads DGGITQSPKYLFRKEGQNVTLSCEQNLNHDAMYWYRQDPGQGLRLIYYSQIVNDFQKGDIAEGYSVSREKKESFPLTVTSAQKNPTAFYLCASSIRGYDDEQFFGPGTRLTVL.

This chain links TRBV5-1 with TRBJ1-1; a weak D match, TRBD1 (5 bases). The germline V gene encodes CDR1 SGHRS and CDR2 YFSETQ. Trimming pared 0 bases from V and 7 bases from J, leaving 13 bases between. This CDR3 has 14 residues. Here the CDR3 reads CASSLALFTGEAFF. CDR3 coding DNA: TGCGCCAGCAGCTTGGCCTTATTTACAGGTGAAGCTTTCTTT.

The chain links TRBV30 to TRBJ2-5; D uncertain. The J call is doubtful: the DNA matches TRBJ2-7 better. The CDR3 extends over 12 amino acids. Germline CDR1 and CDR2: GTSNPN and SVGIG (reference sequence). CDR3 loop: CAWTPGSYEQYF. The DNA for the CDR3 is TGTGCCTGGACGCCAGGCTCCTACGAGCAGTACTTC.

J is TRBJ2-2 and V is TRBV7-8, with 10 nucleotides matching TRBD2. After removal of 5 bases from V and 4 bases from J, the junction contained 19 bases not matched to a gene. The CDR3 extends over 20 amino acids. Germline-derived CDR1 and CDR2 are SGHVS and FQNEAQ. The CDR3 loop reads CASSPHRSTLAGGPTGELFF. The CDR3 DNA sequence: TGTGCCAGCAGCCCCCATCGCTCAACGTTAGCGGGAGGTCCCACCGGGGAGCTGTTTTTT.

This clone has just a few counts. The chain uses TRBV30 and TRBJ1-6; the D is unclear. Per the germline V gene, CDR1 is GTSNPN and CDR2 is SVGIG (reference sequence). Trimming left V 2 bases short and J 0 bases short, with 5 bases between. The CDR3 runs to 14 residues. The CDR3 bases are TGTGCCTGGAGTCTCGGCTCCTATAATTCACCCCTCCACTTT. Translated: CAWSLGSYNSPLHF.

The chain combines TRBV28 with TRBJ2-7; 8 bases map to TRBD1. With 3 bases clipped from V and 5 bases from J, the junction kept 15 bases outside the gene matches. Germline V gives CDR1 MDHEN, CDR2 SYDVKM. The length of the CDR3 is 17 residues. Written as DNA, the CDR3 is TGTGCCAGCAGTTTCCCCTTACAGGGGGGAAGTAAGGACGAGCAGTACTTC. Protein product: CASSFPLQGGSKDEQYF. Complete variable domain (other parts from reference TRBV28 and TRBJ2-7): DVKVTQSSRYLVKRTGEKVFLECVQDMDHENMFWYRQDPGLGLRLIYFSYDVKMKEKGDIPEGYSVSREKKERFSLILESASTNQTSMYLCASSFPLQGGSKDEQYFGPGTRLTVT.

The V and J genes are TRBV28 and TRBJ1-5, with D perhaps TRBD1 (6 bases). Trimming took 3 bases from V and 5 from J, leaving 17 bases between them. This CDR3 is 16 amino acids long. Germline CDR1 and CDR2: MDHEN and SYDVKM. The CDR3 protein is CASSFFQGRGYQPQHF. CDR3 bases: TGTGCCAGCAGTTTTTTCCAGGGCAGGGGCTATCAGCCCCAGCATTTT. Using reference TRBV28 and TRBJ1-5 for the parts outside the CDR3, the full variable domain is DVKVTQSSRYLVKRTGEKVFLECVQDMDHENMFWYRQDPGLGLRLIYFSYDVKMKEKGDIPEGYSVSREKKERFSLILESASTNQTSMYLCASSFFQGRGYQPQHFGDGTRLSIL.

This chain connects TRBV5-1 to TRBJ1-3, with D unresolved. This CDR3 comprises 15 residues. The V gene's germline CDR1 is SGHRS and CDR2 YFSETQ. Trimming cost V 4 bases and J 0 bases, with 11 bases left between them. In nucleotides, the CDR3 is TGCGCCAGCAGCCCCGCGGGCGGCTCTGGAAACACCATATATTTT. Amino acids: CASSPAGGSGNTIYF.